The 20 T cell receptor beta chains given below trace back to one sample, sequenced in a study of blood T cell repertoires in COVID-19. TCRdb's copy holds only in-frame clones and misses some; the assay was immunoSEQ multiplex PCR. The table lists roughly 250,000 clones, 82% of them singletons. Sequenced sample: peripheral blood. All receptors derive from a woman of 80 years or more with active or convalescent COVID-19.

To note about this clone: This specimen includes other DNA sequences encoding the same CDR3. The CDR3, as DNA: TGTGCCAGCAGCTCCCCGGGGGGGGCCAACGTCCTGACTTTC. Its translation: CASSSPGGANVLTF. V is TRBV28 and J is TRBJ2-6, with D possibly being TRBD2 (5 bases). V was pared by 6 bases and J by 4 bases, with 10 bases between. The CDR3 contains 14 residues. Germline lookup yields CDR1 MDHEN and CDR2 SYDVKM.

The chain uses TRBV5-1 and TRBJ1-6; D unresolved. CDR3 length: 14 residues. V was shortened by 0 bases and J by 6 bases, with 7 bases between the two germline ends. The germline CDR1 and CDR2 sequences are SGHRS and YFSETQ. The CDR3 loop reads CASSLERINSPLHF. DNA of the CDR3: TGCGCCAGCAGCTTGGAGAGAATTAATTCACCCCTCCACTTT.

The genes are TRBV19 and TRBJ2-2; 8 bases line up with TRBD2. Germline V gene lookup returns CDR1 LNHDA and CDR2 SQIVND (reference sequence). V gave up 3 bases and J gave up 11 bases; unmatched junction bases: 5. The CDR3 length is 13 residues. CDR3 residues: CASSMRGDYELFF. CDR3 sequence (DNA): TGTGCCAGTAGTATGCGGGGGGACTATGAGCTGTTTTTT.

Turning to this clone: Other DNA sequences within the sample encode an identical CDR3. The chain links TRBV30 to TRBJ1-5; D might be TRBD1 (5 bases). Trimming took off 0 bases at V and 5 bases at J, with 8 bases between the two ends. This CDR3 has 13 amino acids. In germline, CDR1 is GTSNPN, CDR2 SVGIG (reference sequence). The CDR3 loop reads CAWSVQGDQPQHF. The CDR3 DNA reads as TGTGCCTGGAGTGTCCAGGGCGATCAGCCCCAGCATTTT.

CDR3 in DNA: TGTGCCAGCAGTTACTCGCCAGGTTCGAACACCGGGGAGCTGTTTTTT. Translating it yields CASSYSPGSNTGELFF. This chain connects TRBV6-2 or TRBV6-3 to TRBJ2-2; D is unresolved. V lost 0 bases and J lost 0, with 8 bases in between. The length of the CDR3 is 16 residues. Germline V gene sequence: CDR1 MNHEY, CDR2 SVGEGT.

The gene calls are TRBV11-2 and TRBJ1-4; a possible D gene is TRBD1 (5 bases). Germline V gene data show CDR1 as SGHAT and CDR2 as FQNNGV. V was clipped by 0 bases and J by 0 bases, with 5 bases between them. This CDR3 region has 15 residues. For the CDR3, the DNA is TGTGCCAGCAGCTTAGACAGGGCAACTAATGAAAAACTGTTTTTT. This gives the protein CASSLDRATNEKLFF.

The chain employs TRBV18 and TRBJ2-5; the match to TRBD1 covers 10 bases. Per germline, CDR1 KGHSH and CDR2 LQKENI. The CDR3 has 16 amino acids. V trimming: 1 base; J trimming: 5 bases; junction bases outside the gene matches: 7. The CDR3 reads CASSPLGTGAQETQYF. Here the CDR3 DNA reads TGTGCCAGCTCACCACTCGGGACAGGGGCACAGGAGACCCAGTACTTC.

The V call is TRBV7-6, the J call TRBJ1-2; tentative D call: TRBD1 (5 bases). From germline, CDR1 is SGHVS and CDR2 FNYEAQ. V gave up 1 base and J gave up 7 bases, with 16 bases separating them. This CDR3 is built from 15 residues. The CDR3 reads CASSLVPGVKGGYTF. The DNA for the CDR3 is TGTGCCAGCAGCTTAGTCCCGGGGGTAAAGGGTGGCTACACCTTC.

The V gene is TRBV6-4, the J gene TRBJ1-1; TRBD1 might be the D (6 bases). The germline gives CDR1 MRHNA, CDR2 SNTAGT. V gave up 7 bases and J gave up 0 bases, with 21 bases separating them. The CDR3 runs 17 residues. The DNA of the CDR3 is TGTGCCAGCACCCGGGGGGCTCACGGTGGAATGAACACTGAAGCTTTCTTT. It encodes CASTRGAHGGMNTEAFF.

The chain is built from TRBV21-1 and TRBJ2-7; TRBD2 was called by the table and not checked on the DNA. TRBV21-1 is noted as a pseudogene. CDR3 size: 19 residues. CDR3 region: CASSPLELPCSGRAYEQYF. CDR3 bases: TGTGCCAGCAGCCCCCTTGAGCTACCATGTAGCGGGAGGGCCTACGAGCAGTACTTC.

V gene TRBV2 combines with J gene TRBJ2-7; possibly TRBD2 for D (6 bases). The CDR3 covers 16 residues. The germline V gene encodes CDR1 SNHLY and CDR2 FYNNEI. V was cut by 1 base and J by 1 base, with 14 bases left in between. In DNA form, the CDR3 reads TGTGCCAGCAGTGAAGAGCGGGCAGGGTCTTCCTACGAGCAGTACTTC. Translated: CASSEERAGSSYEQYF.

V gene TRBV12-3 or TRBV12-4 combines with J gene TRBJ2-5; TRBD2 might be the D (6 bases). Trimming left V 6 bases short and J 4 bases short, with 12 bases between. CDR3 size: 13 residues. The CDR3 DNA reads TGTGCCAGCAGCCCCGCGGGGCTAGAGACCCAGTACTTC. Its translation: CASSPAGLETQYF.

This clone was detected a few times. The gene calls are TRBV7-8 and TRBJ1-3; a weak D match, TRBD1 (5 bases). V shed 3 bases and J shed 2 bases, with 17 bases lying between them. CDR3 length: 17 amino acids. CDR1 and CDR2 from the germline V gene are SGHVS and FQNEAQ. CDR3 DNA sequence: TGTGCCAGCAGCTTTAGCGGGAGGGCAGGGCCTGGAAACACCATATATTTT. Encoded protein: CASSFSGRAGPGNTIYF.

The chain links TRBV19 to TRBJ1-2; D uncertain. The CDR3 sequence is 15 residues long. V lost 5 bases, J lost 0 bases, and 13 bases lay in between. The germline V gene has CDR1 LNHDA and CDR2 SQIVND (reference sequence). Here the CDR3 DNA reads TGTGCCAGTAGTCCATACAGCAACTCTAACTATGGCTACACCTTC. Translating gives CASSPYSNSNYGYTF.

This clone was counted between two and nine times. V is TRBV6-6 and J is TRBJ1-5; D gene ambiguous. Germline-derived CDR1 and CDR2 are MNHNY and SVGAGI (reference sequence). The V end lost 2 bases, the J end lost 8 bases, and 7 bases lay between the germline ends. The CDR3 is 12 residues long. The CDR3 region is CASSYPMEPQHF. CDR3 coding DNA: TGTGCCAGCAGTTACCCTATGGAGCCCCAGCATTTT.

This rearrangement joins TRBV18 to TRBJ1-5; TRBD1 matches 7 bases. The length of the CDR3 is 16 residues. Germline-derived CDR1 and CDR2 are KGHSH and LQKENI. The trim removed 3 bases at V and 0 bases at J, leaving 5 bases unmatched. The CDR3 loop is CASSPGQANSNQPQHF. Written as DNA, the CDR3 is TGTGCCAGCTCACCCGGACAGGCAAATAGCAATCAGCCCCAGCATTTT.

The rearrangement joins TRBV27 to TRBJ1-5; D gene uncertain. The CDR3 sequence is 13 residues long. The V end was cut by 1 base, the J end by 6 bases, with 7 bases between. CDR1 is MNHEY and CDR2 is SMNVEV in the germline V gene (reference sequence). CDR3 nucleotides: TGTGCCAGCAGTTTATTAGGAGGTCAGCCCCAGCATTTT. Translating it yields CASSLLGGQPQHF.

CDR3 DNA: TGTGCCAGCAGCTATTCGCGAAATTCACCCCTCCACTTT. Translating it yields CASSYSRNSPLHF. J is TRBJ1-6 and V is TRBV5-8, with D unresolved. V lost 3 bases, J lost 7 bases, and 8 bases lay in between. Looked up from germline, CDR1 is SGHTS and CDR2 is YDEGEE. The CDR3 loop spans 13 amino acids. The entire variable domain, with the rest obtained from reference TRBV5-8 and TRBJ1-6, is as follows: EAGVTQSPTHLIKTRGQQATLRCSPISGHTSVYWYQQALGLGLQFLLWYDEGEERNRGNFPPRFSGRQFPNYSSELNVNALELEDSALYLCASSYSRNSPLHFGNGTRLTVT.

This CDR3 reads CASSYGASERWNEQFF. The CDR3 bases are TGTGCCAGCAGTTACGGGGCTAGCGAGAGGTGGAATGAGCAGTTCTTC. The chain joins TRBV6-5 to TRBJ2-1, with D maybe TRBD2 (6 bases). This CDR3 has 16 residues. In germline, CDR1 is MNHEY, CDR2 SVGAGI. V shed 2 bases and J shed 7 bases, with 18 bases lying between them.

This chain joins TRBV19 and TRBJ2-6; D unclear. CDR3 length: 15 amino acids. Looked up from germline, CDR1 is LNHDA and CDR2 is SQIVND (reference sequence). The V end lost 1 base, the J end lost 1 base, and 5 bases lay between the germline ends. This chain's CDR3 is CASSIVRSGANVLTF. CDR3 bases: TGTGCCAGTAGTATAGTACGGTCTGGGGCCAACGTCCTGACTTTC.